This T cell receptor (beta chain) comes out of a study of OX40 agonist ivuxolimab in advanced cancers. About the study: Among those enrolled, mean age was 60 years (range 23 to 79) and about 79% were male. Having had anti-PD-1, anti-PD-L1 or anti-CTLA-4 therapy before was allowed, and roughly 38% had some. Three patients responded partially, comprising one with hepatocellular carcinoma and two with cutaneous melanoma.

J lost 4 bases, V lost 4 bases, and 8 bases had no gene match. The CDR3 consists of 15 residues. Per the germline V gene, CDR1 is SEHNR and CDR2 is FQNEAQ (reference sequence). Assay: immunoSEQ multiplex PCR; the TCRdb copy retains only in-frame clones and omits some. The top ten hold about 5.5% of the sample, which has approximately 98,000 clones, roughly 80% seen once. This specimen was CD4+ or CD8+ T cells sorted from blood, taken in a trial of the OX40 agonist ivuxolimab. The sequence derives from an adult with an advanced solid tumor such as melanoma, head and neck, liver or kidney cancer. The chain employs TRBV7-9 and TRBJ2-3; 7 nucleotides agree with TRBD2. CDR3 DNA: TGTGCCAGCAGCTCGGGGTCCAGCGGGGCAGATACGCAGTATTTT. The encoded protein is CASSSGSSGADTQYF.